The text below deals with one T cell receptor beta chain. These data belong to a study of T cell changes during pregnancy in multiple sclerosis. In germline, CDR1 is SGHTA, CDR2 FQGNSA. There are 17 residues in the CDR3. The V gene lost 6 bases and the J gene lost 1 base, with 20 bases spanning the gap. Sequencing was performed with immunoSEQ multiplex PCR; in TCRdb, only in-frame clones are kept and a portion is missing. In the table there are 30,000 to 40,000 clones, roughly 91% of which are singletons. Specimen: CD8+ T cells from peripheral blood mononuclear cells, collected in the second trimester of pregnancy. The rearrangement joins TRBV7-2 to TRBJ2-3; a possible D gene is TRBD1 (6 bases). The receptor was derived from a female donor with multiple sclerosis, enrolled in a pregnancy study. The DNA of the CDR3 is TGTGCCAGCAGAAATGCTAGGTCAGGGGTCGGCACAGATACGCAGTATTTT. Protein product: CASRNARSGVGTDTQYF.